This T cell receptor (beta chain) was identified in a study of control samples from healthy donors and cancer patients. V dropped 6 bases and J dropped 11 bases, with 14 bases sitting between them. The length of the CDR3 is 13 residues. Germline V gene lookup returns CDR1 MNHEY and CDR2 SVGAGI. The method was immunoSEQ multiplex PCR; TCRdb's version includes in-frame clones alone and lacks a portion of them. The table shows about 20,000 clones, with approximately 88% occurring only once. The TCR sequence derives from a man aged 55 to 70 with head and neck cancer. What was sequenced was PBMCs. The chain couples TRBV6-5 to TRBJ1-6; tentative D call: TRBD1 (6 bases). The CDR3 region is CASSLNQGTPLHF. CDR3 DNA sequence: TGTGCCAGCAGCCTGAATCAGGGGACACCCCTCCACTTT.